One sample yielded the 15 T cell receptor beta chains listed below, sequenced in a study of monozygotic twins with inflammatory bowel disease. TCRdb reanalyzed the 5' RACE reads, giving one entry per CDR3 protein sequence and no DNA. With over 110,000 distinct CDR3 sequences in the sample, the ten largest clones hold 2% to 3%. Input material: blood. These receptors all come from a human donor with ulcerative colitis or Crohn's disease, or a healthy co-twin of an affected twin (not recorded which).

The chain links TRBV7-9 to TRBJ1-4. Per germline, CDR1 SEHNR and CDR2 FQNEAQ (reference sequence). The length of the CDR3 is 15 residues. The CDR3 spells CASSLWVVTVEKLFF. The full variable domain, rest sourced from reference TRBV7-9 and TRBJ1-4, is DTGVSQNPRHKITKRGQNVTFRCDPISEHNRLYWYRQTLGQGPEFLTYFQNEAQLEKSRLLSDRFSAERPKGSFSTLEIQRTEQGDSAMYLCASSLWVVTVEKLFFGSGTQLSVL.

V gene TRBV28 combines with J gene TRBJ1-6; TCRdb picks TRBD1, but there is no DNA to check that call. The CDR3 is 14 residues long. The germline CDR1 and CDR2 sequences are MDHEN and SYDVKM. The CDR3 is CASILQGANSPLHF.

The rearrangement joins TRBV5-4 to TRBJ2-5; the TCRdb D gene call, TRBD1, has no DNA to confirm it. The CDR3 length is 16 residues. Germline V gene lookup returns CDR1 SGHNT and CDR2 YYREEE (reference sequence). CDR3 protein: CASSSRDRRYQETQYF.

J is TRBJ1-1 and V is TRBV29-1; TCRdb returns TRBD1, unconfirmable since there is no DNA. Per germline, CDR1 SQVTM and CDR2 ANQGSEA. This CDR3 is 13 amino acids long. This chain's CDR3 is CSVEGQGWTEAFF.

V is TRBV5-5 and J is TRBJ1-1. Germline lookup yields CDR1 SGHKS and CDR2 YYEKEE (reference sequence). CDR3 length: 15 amino acids. CDR3: CASSLDGPQNTEAFF.

V usage is TRBV20-1 and J usage is TRBJ2-7; TCRdb reports TRBD2, a call that lacks DNA to check it against. CDR1 is DFQATT and CDR2 is SNEGSKA in the germline V gene (reference sequence). This CDR3 is built from 14 residues. Here the CDR3 reads CSAGSKRGFYEQYF.

CDR3 protein: CASSQDIPGQYFEKLFF. V is TRBV4-3 and J is TRBJ1-4; TCRdb gives TRBD1 as the D gene, but with no DNA this cannot be confirmed. In germline, CDR1 is LGHNA, CDR2 YSLEER. The CDR3 extends over 17 amino acids.

The rearrangement uses TRBV30 and TRBJ2-7; TCRdb's D call of TRBD1 is untestable without DNA. CDR3 length equals 14 residues. CDR1 and CDR2 (germline): GTSNPN, SVGIG (reference sequence). The CDR3 spells CAWSWGRSSYEQYF.

V and J are TRBV3-1 and TRBJ2-7; TCRdb selects TRBD1, and the lack of DNA leaves this call unchecked. CDR3 size: 13 residues. Germline values: CDR1 LGHDT, CDR2 YNNKEL (reference sequence). The CDR3: CASSQSRQTEQYF.

The rearrangement joins TRBV7-9 to TRBJ2-5; TCRdb picks TRBD1, but there is no DNA to check that call. The CDR3 covers 15 residues. CDR1 SEHNR and CDR2 FQNEAQ come from the germline V gene (reference sequence). CDR3 residues: CASSLGSQGSETQYF.

The chain uses TRBV4-2 and TRBJ2-2. This CDR3 contains 14 residues. CDR1 and CDR2 from the germline V gene are LGHNA and YNFKEQ. Here the CDR3 reads CASSQLTSTGELFF.

This chain joins TRBV24-1 and TRBJ2-3. The CDR3 contains 17 residues. Looked up from germline, CDR1 is KGHDR and CDR2 is SFDVKD. CDR3 sequence: CATSSPPLGASTDTQYF.

This chain joins TRBV4-2 and TRBJ2-7. The CDR3 is made up of 14 amino acids. The germline V gene has CDR1 LGHNA and CDR2 YNFKEQ. CDR3 in amino acids: CASSQHTQSYEQYF.

This sequence joins TRBV7-6 and TRBJ2-5; TCRdb picks TRBD1, but there is no DNA to check that call. Germline values: CDR1 SGHVS, CDR2 FNYEAQ. This CDR3 region has 17 residues. CDR3 amino acids: CASSILPNRGAVETQYF.

V gene TRBV5-1 combines with J gene TRBJ1-5; TCRdb proposes TRBD1, but this gene call is untestable without DNA. The CDR3 extends over 14 amino acids. Germline assignment: CDR1 SGHRS and CDR2 YFSETQ. The CDR3 protein is CASSLAGGNQPQHF.